One sample yielded the 30 T cell receptor beta chains listed below, sequenced in a study of blood T cell repertoires in COVID-19. The protocol was immunoSEQ multiplex PCR, while the TCRdb copy is restricted to in-frame clones and leaves out a portion. Among under 300,000 clones listed, about nine tenths were seen once. Sequencing was carried out using PBMCs or T cells enriched from blood (not recorded which). Source of these receptors: a woman in her twenties or thirties with acute COVID-19.

This sequence joins TRBV7-2 and TRBJ2-1, with 9 bases that match TRBD1. Germline CDR1 and CDR2: SGHTA and FQGNSA. The CDR3 extends over 14 amino acids. V lost 5 bases and J lost 8; bases outside the gene matches: 7. The CDR3 DNA reads TGTGCCAGCAGCCAACCGGACAGGGGATATGAGCAGTTCTTC. This codes for CASSQPDRGYEQFF. Variable domain in full (rest from reference TRBV7-2 and TRBJ2-1): GAGVSQSPSNKVTEKGKDVELRCDPISGHTALYWYRQSLGQGLEFLIYFQGNSAPDKSGLPSDRFSAERTGGSVSTLTIQRTQQEDSAVYLCASSQPDRGYEQFFGPGTRLTVL.

The chain recombines TRBV25-1 with TRBJ2-3; 10 bases fit TRBD2. V shed 4 bases, J shed 8 bases, and the junction held 9 bases outside the gene matches. The CDR3 runs to 15 residues. Germline loops: CDR1 MGHDK, CDR2 SYGVNS. The CDR3 nucleotides are TGTGCCAGCAGTGGATCTAGCGGGAGTGTCGGTACGCAGTATTTT. This codes for CASSGSSGSVGTQYF.

V is TRBV7-9 and J is TRBJ1-5, with D hard to call. Looked up from germline, CDR1 is SEHNR and CDR2 is FQNEAQ (reference sequence). The CDR3 has 14 amino acids. Trimming removed 5 bases at V and 2 bases at J, with 10 bases between. CDR3: CASSHDNGNQPQHF. The CDR3 nucleotides read TGTGCCAGCAGCCATGACAACGGCAATCAGCCCCAGCATTTT.

This rearrangement joins TRBV5-1 to TRBJ1-2, with 7 bases matching TRBD1. Per the germline V gene, CDR1 is SGHRS and CDR2 is YFSETQ. CDR3 length: 15 residues. V lost 0 bases to trimming and J lost 2 bases; unmatched junction nucleotides: 4. The CDR3 loop reads CASSLGQGGNYGYTF. DNA for the CDR3: TGCGCCAGCAGCTTGGGACAGGGAGGAAACTATGGCTACACCTTC.

In DNA form, the CDR3 reads TGTGCCAGCAGTCCCTTCGGCGGGAGGCGTCCCTACGAGCAGTACTTC. Residues: CASSPFGGRRPYEQYF. This sequence joins TRBV6-2 or TRBV6-3 and TRBJ2-7; 8 bases fit TRBD2. Germline CDR1 and CDR2: MNHEY and SVGEGT. The CDR3 totals 16 residues. J was trimmed by 2 bases and V by 5 bases; bases with no gene match: 11.

This clone was recorded once. J is TRBJ2-7 and V is TRBV6-6, with TRBD2 matching 10 bases. V lost 6 bases to trimming and J lost 1 base; unmatched junction nucleotides: 9. The germline gives CDR1 MNHNY, CDR2 SVGAGI (reference sequence). The CDR3 has 16 residues. DNA of the CDR3: TGTGCCAGCAGCCCACAGCGGGGGGGGCTGTCCTACGAGCAGTACTTC. Amino acids: CASSPQRGGLSYEQYF.

V is TRBV6-1 and J is TRBJ2-2; unclear D gene. Germline V gene sequence: CDR1 MNHNS, CDR2 SASEGT. V dropped 3 bases and J dropped 6 bases, with 11 bases sitting between them. This CDR3 has 14 amino acids. CDR3: CASSEPPGSGELFF. CDR3 sequence (DNA): TGTGCCAGCAGTGAGCCCCCGGGTTCCGGGGAGCTGTTTTTT.

The rearrangement joins TRBV5-1 to TRBJ2-1; TRBD2 agrees at 7 bases. The CDR3 has 14 amino acids. J was trimmed by 5 bases and V by 3 bases; bases with no gene match: 5. Germline V gene data show CDR1 as SGHRS and CDR2 as YFSETQ. CDR3 residues: CASSWGTINNEQFF. The CDR3 region has the DNA TGCGCCAGCAGCTGGGGGACTATTAACAATGAGCAGTTCTTC.

The CDR3 reads CASSLDRVLRQYF. CDR3 nucleotides: TGTGCCAGCAGCCTGGACAGGGTACTTAGGCAGTACTTC. This chain links TRBV5-8 with TRBJ2-5, with 8 positions matching TRBD1. The length of the CDR3 is 13 residues. V trimming: 4 bases; J trimming: 11 bases; junction bases outside the gene matches: 10. Germline-derived CDR1 and CDR2 are SGHTS and YDEGEE.

The chain recombines TRBV6-5 with TRBJ2-7; tentative D call: TRBD1 (5 bases). V was clipped by 5 bases and J by 3 bases, with 17 bases between them. This CDR3 is 15 amino acids long. Germline loops: CDR1 MNHEY, CDR2 SVGAGI. The CDR3 is CASSPAPQGGYEQYF. CDR3 nucleotides: TGTGCCAGCAGTCCCGCCCCGCAGGGTGGCTACGAGCAGTACTTC.

Points on this clone: The junction and the germline gene differ at one end; a read error may be behind it. This chain connects TRBV7-9 to TRBJ2-2; 8 nucleotides line up with TRBD1. The CDR3 runs 16 residues. CDR1 and CDR2 from the germline V gene are SEHNR and FQNEAQ (reference sequence). This chain's CDR3 is CASSSLWTGNAGELFF. The CDR3 DNA is TGTGCCAGCAGCTCTTTATGGACAGGGAACGCCGGGGAGCTGTTTTTT.

V is TRBV27 and J is TRBJ1-6; weak D call: TRBD1 (5 bases). The CDR3 loop spans 17 amino acids. CDR1 and CDR2 from the germline V gene are MNHEY and SMNVEV (reference sequence). V dropped 0 bases and J dropped 6 bases, with 15 bases sitting between them. The chain's CDR3 is CASSLSPPTESNSPLHF. CDR3 DNA: TGTGCCAGCAGTTTATCACCCCCGACAGAAAGTAATTCACCCCTCCACTTT.

V usage is TRBV27 and J usage is TRBJ1-6; the D is unclear. CDR1 is MNHEY, CDR2 SMNVEV, per germline (reference sequence). CDR3 length equals 15 residues. V lost 0 bases and J 6 bases, leaving 9 bases between the germline ends. The CDR3 sequence: CASSLSLPSNSPLHF. The DNA of the CDR3 is TGTGCCAGCAGTTTATCTCTCCCGAGTAATTCACCCCTCCACTTT.

In its sample, this clone was seen a few times. The chain couples TRBV7-9 to TRBJ1-2; 10 nucleotides match TRBD1. The germline gives CDR1 SEHNR, CDR2 FQNEAQ (reference sequence). There are 15 residues in the CDR3. V gave up 0 bases and J gave up 8 bases; unmatched junction bases: 6. Here the CDR3 reads CASSLASGQGSGYTF. DNA of the CDR3: TGTGCCAGCAGCTTAGCCTCGGGACAGGGGTCGGGCTACACCTTC.

The chain recombines TRBV4-1 with TRBJ2-7, with a weak D call TRBD1 (6 bases). The germline V and J ends were trimmed by 4 bases and 0 bases, with 19 bases remaining between them. The germline V gene has CDR1 MGHRA and CDR2 YSYEKL. This CDR3 is 17 amino acids long. CDR3 residues: CASSPSGLTGISYEQYF. Here the CDR3 DNA reads TGCGCCAGCAGCCCTAGTGGGCTTACAGGGATCTCCTACGAGCAGTACTTC.

This clone was recorded only once. This chain connects TRBV18 to TRBJ1-5, with 8 bases identical to TRBD1. Germline-derived CDR1 and CDR2 are KGHSH and LQKENI. V was clipped by 4 bases and J by 6 bases; unmatched bases: 5. The length of the CDR3 is 14 residues. CDR3 amino acids: CASSRDRGGQPQHF. The CDR3 bases are TGTGCCAGCTCACGCGACAGGGGCGGTCAGCCCCAGCATTTT.

The chain combines TRBV28 with TRBJ1-5; TRBD1 might be the D (6 bases). V lost 10 bases and J lost 6, with 19 bases in between. Germline-derived CDR1 and CDR2 are MDHEN and SYDVKM. The CDR3 totals 14 residues. The CDR3 DNA follows: TGTGCCACCGAAAAAGGTGGGGGGGCTCAGCCCCAGCATTTT. It codes for CATEKGGGAQPQHF.

This clone was seen a few times. The V gene is TRBV9, the J gene TRBJ2-7, with 7 positions matching TRBD1. CDR3 length: 16 amino acids. Germline values: CDR1 SGDLS, CDR2 YYNGEE. Losses at the gene ends were 3 bases for V and 0 bases for J; bases not matched to a gene: 9. The CDR3, as DNA: TGTGCCAGCAGCGCCAACCCGGGACAGAGCTCCTACGAGCAGTACTTC. Its translation: CASSANPGQSSYEQYF.

This clone was counted between two and nine times. V usage is TRBV5-1 and J usage is TRBJ2-2; 7 nucleotides agree with TRBD1. CDR1 is SGHRS, CDR2 YFSETQ, per germline. V dropped 5 bases and J dropped 0; count of bases not matched to a gene: 4. The CDR3 spans 15 residues. In DNA, the CDR3 is TGCGCCAGCAGGACCGGGACAGCGAACACCGGGGAGCTGTTTTTT. Its translation: CASRTGTANTGELFF.

The chain recombines TRBV5-4 with TRBJ2-1; perhaps TRBD2 as D (6 bases). Per the germline V gene, CDR1 is SGHNT and CDR2 is YYREEE (reference sequence). V lost 6 bases, J lost 0 bases, and 13 bases lay in between. CDR3 length equals 15 residues. CDR3 loop: CASTGGPSSYNEQFF. CDR3 sequence (DNA): TGTGCCAGCACCGGGGGTCCGAGCTCCTACAATGAGCAGTTCTTC.

V usage is TRBV19 and J usage is TRBJ1-1; D unresolved. Germline CDR1 and CDR2: LNHDA and SQIVND (reference sequence). This CDR3 is 15 amino acids long. Trimming pared 7 bases from V and 1 base from J, leaving 16 bases between. The CDR3 DNA reads TGTGCCAGTAACGCAAAGGGCGGGTCGAACACTGAAGCTTTCTTT. Amino acid sequence: CASNAKGGSNTEAFF.

The genes are TRBV15 and TRBJ2-6; D is unresolved. CDR3 size: 16 residues. Germline assignment: CDR1 LNHNV and CDR2 YYDKDF (reference sequence). Between the trimmed V and J ends, which lost 0 bases and 2 bases, there was a span of 8 bases. CDR3 in amino acids: CATSRDSGAGANVLTF. The CDR3 nucleotides read TGTGCCACCAGCAGAGATAGTGGTGCTGGGGCCAACGTCCTGACTTTC.

CDR3 DNA sequence: TGTGCCAGCAGTTTGTACGAGGGGGTAGGACTAGCGGAGGAGAATGAGCAGTTCTTC. Its protein product is CASSLYEGVGLAEENEQFF. V and J are TRBV27 and TRBJ2-1; 10 bases are shared with TRBD2. Per germline, CDR1 MNHEY and CDR2 SMNVEV (reference sequence). There are 19 residues in the CDR3. Germline trimming cut 3 bases from V and 7 bases from J; bases unmatched to any gene: 18.

The rearrangement joins TRBV7-8 to TRBJ2-1; 11 bases fit TRBD2. Germline V CDR1 and CDR2: SGHVS, FQNEAQ. This CDR3 is 13 amino acids long. The V and J ends lost 6 bases and 6 bases, in that order; junction bases with no gene match: 1. CDR3 in DNA: TGTGCCAGCAGGACTAGCGGGGCCAATGAGCAGTTCTTC. Protein sequence: CASRTSGANEQFF. Together with reference TRBV7-8 and TRBJ2-1, the CDR3 gives the full variable domain: GAGVSQSPRYKVAKRGQDVALRCDPISGHVSLFWYQQALGQGPEFLTYFQNEAQLDKSGLPSDRFFAERPEGSVSTLKIQRTQQEDSAVYLCASRTSGANEQFFGPGTRLTVL.

This chain connects TRBV30 to TRBJ2-2; D unresolved. This CDR3 is 14 amino acids long. V lost 3 bases and J lost 2, with 10 bases in between. CDR1 is GTSNPN, CDR2 SVGIG, per germline (reference sequence). CDR3 bases: TGTGCCTGGAGAGGAGACCTCAACACCGGGGAGCTGTTTTTT. This encodes CAWRGDLNTGELFF.

The rearrangement uses TRBV29-1 and TRBJ2-5; possibly TRBD2 for D (6 bases). Germline CDR1 reads SQVTM; CDR2 reads ANQGSEA. V was shortened by 3 bases and J by 7 bases, with 18 bases between the two germline ends. CDR3 size: 14 residues. The CDR3 protein is CSVDKTDYRGTQYF. The CDR3 bases are TGCAGCGTTGACAAGACGGACTATCGGGGGACCCAGTACTTC.

The chain links TRBV3-1 (or the pseudogene TRBV3-2) to TRBJ2-5, with D possibly being TRBD2 (6 bases). V lost 4 bases and J lost 1, with 16 bases in between. The CDR3 loop spans 16 amino acids. From germline, CDR1 is LGHDT and CDR2 YNNKEL (reference sequence). The CDR3 DNA is TGTGCCAGCAGCCGAAAACTAGCTAACGTCCAAGAGACCCAGTACTTC. It specifies CASSRKLANVQETQYF.

Of note for this clone: This same CDR3 is encoded by further DNA sequences in the sample. The chain is built from TRBV2 and TRBJ1-5, with TRBD1 matching over 7 bases. V dropped 8 bases and J dropped 2; count of bases not matched to a gene: 3. Germline V gene data show CDR1 as SNHLY and CDR2 as FYNNEI. The CDR3 is made up of 13 amino acids. CDR3 amino acids: CASLGQGNQPQHF. The DNA for the CDR3 is TGTGCCAGCCTCGGACAGGGCAATCAGCCCCAGCATTTT.

The rearrangement links TRBV5-6 to TRBJ2-5, with D perhaps TRBD1 (6 bases). CDR1 is SGHDT, CDR2 YYEEEE, per germline. The CDR3 consists of 14 residues. Deletions cut 4 bases from V and 7 bases from J, with 17 bases between. The CDR3 nucleotides are TGTGCCAGCAGCCTAGACTCCCTCAGGGGGACCCAGTACTTC. It is translated as CASSLDSLRGTQYF.

The CDR3 is CASSRSSQTQYF. CDR3 sequence (DNA): TGTGCCAGCAGTCGGAGCAGCCAGACCCAGTACTTC. This rearrangement joins TRBV6-2 or TRBV6-3 to TRBJ2-5; D is unresolved. The germline V and J ends were trimmed by 5 bases and 6 bases, with 10 bases remaining between them. This CDR3 is built from 12 residues. Germline V gives CDR1 MNHEY, CDR2 SVGEGT.